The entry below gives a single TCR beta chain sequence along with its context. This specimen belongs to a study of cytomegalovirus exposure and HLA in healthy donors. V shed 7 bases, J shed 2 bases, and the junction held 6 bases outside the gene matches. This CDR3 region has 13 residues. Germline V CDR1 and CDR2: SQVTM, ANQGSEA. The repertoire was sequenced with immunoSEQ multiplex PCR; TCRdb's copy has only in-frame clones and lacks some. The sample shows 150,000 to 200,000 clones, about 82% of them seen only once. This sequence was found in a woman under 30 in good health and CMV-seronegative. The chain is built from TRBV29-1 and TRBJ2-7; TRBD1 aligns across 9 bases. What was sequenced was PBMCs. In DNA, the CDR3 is TGCAGCGGGGGGACAGGGAGAACCTACGAGCAGTACTTC. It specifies CSGGTGRTYEQYF.